This T cell receptor beta chain came from a study of human T cells and chemical hapten exposure. The study, taken as a whole, reports: Expanded TCRs made up significantly more big CDR3 similarity clusters than controls did.

Concerning this clonotype: Its antigen is not known.

Time point denoted: patch test 2, 6 weeks after DPC sensitization. Treatment noted: therapeutic diphenylcyclopropenone sensitization with weekly scalp DPC. One entry per CDR3 protein results from TCRdb running MiXCR on the RACE reads. The data show about 40,000 distinct CDR3 sequences, less than 3.5% seen once. Sequencing was performed on whole blood, taken in connection with sensitization to the hapten diphenylcyclopropenone (DPC). This TCR was sampled from a man aged 40-55 years with alopecia areata. Some clones in this sample may be carry-over from other donors' samples.

The CDR3 coding sequence is TGTGCCAGCAGTTTTCGGGACTTTGATGAGCAGTTCTTC. This gives the protein CASSFRDFDEQFF. The rearrangement links TRBV12-3 or TRBV12-4 to TRBJ2-1, with D perhaps matching TRBD2 (6 bases). V dropped 3 bases and J dropped 8 bases, with 11 bases sitting between them. This CDR3 has 13 amino acids.